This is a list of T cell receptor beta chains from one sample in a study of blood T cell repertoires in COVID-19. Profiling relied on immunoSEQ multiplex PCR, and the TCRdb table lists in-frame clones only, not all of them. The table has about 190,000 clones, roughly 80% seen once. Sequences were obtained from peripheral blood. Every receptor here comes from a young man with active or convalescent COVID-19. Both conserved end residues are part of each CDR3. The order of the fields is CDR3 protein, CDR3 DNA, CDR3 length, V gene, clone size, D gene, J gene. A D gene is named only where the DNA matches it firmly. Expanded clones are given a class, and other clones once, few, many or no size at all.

cdr3_aa: CASSARSGGAYNEQFF
cdr3_nt: TGTGCCAGCAGCGCGAGAAGCGGGGGGGCCTACAATGAGCAGTTCTTC
cdr3_length: 16
v_call: TRBV9
clone_size: NA
d_call: TRBD2
j_call: TRBJ2-1

cdr3_aa: CASSPGLAGNTGELFF
cdr3_nt: TGCGCCAGCAGCCCGGGACTAGCGGGGAACACCGGGGAGCTGTTTTTT
cdr3_length: 16
v_call: TRBV4-3
clone_size: few
d_call: TRBD2
j_call: TRBJ2-2

cdr3_aa: CASSLRPPGGANEKLFF
cdr3_nt: TGTGCCAGCAGCTTACGCCCTCCGGGGGGGGCTAATGAAAAACTGTTTTTT
cdr3_length: 17
v_call: TRBV7-2
clone_size: NA
d_call: NA
j_call: TRBJ1-4

cdr3_aa: CASSWEDLRGETQYF
cdr3_nt: TGCGCCAGCAGCTGGGAGGATTTAAGGGGAGAGACCCAGTACTTC
cdr3_length: 15
v_call: TRBV5-1
clone_size: NA
d_call: NA
j_call: TRBJ2-5

cdr3_aa: CASNKGGAGNTIYF
cdr3_nt: TGTGCCAGCAATAAAGGAGGGGCTGGAAACACCATATATTTT
cdr3_length: 14
v_call: TRBV28
clone_size: few
d_call: NA
j_call: TRBJ1-3

cdr3_aa: CASSPGTGLNTEAFF
cdr3_nt: TGTGCCAGCAGCCCCGGGACAGGTTTGAACACTGAAGCTTTCTTT
cdr3_length: 15
v_call: TRBV11-3
clone_size: NA
d_call: TRBD1
j_call: TRBJ1-1

cdr3_aa: CASSQVGTNYGYTF
cdr3_nt: TGCGCCAGCAGCCAAGTGGGCACTAACTATGGCTACACCTTC
cdr3_length: 14
v_call: TRBV4-1
clone_size: NA
d_call: NA
j_call: TRBJ1-2

cdr3_aa: CASSSTRQRPAFF
cdr3_nt: TGTGCCAGCAGCTCGACCAGGCAGAGACCCGCTTTCTTT
cdr3_length: 13
v_call: TRBV12-1
clone_size: NA
d_call: NA
j_call: TRBJ1-1

cdr3_aa: CASAAVTEEKLFF
cdr3_nt: TGCGCCAGCGCGGCAGTGACAGAAGAAAAACTGTTTTTT
cdr3_length: 13
v_call: TRBV5-1
clone_size: NA
d_call: NA
j_call: TRBJ1-4

cdr3_aa: CASSLDGQGAINYGYTF
cdr3_nt: TGCGCCAGCAGCTTGGACGGACAGGGGGCAATCAACTATGGCTACACCTTC
cdr3_length: 17
v_call: TRBV5-1
clone_size: NA
d_call: TRBD1
j_call: TRBJ1-2

cdr3_aa: CASSPQGRGTEAFF
cdr3_nt: TGTGCCAGCTCACCACAGGGAAGGGGCACTGAAGCTTTCTTT
cdr3_length: 14
v_call: TRBV18
clone_size: once
d_call: NA
j_call: TRBJ1-1

cdr3_aa: CASSGGRDAFNEKLFF
cdr3_nt: TGTGCCAGCAGCGGGGGCCGGGACGCCTTTAATGAAAAACTGTTTTTT
cdr3_length: 16
v_call: TRBV11-2
clone_size: NA
d_call: NA
j_call: TRBJ1-4

cdr3_aa: CASSRTSGINEQFF
cdr3_nt: TGTGCTAGCAGCAGGACTAGCGGGATCAATGAGCAGTTCTTC
cdr3_length: 14
v_call: TRBV7-7
clone_size: NA
d_call: TRBD2
j_call: TRBJ2-1

cdr3_aa: CASRHDRARGFYGYTF
cdr3_nt: TGCGCCAGCAGACACGACAGGGCCCGGGGTTTCTATGGCTACACCTTC
cdr3_length: 16
v_call: TRBV4-1
clone_size: NA
d_call: TRBD1
j_call: TRBJ1-2

cdr3_aa: CASSLDRGGREETQYF
cdr3_nt: TGTGCCAGCAGCTTGGACAGGGGGGGACGAGAAGAGACCCAGTACTTC
cdr3_length: 16
v_call: TRBV5-8
clone_size: few
d_call: NA
j_call: TRBJ2-5

cdr3_aa: CASSRGQATEAFF
cdr3_nt: TGTGCCAGCAGCCGGGGACAGGCAACTGAAGCTTTCTTT
cdr3_length: 13
v_call: TRBV6-5
clone_size: many
d_call: TRBD1
j_call: TRBJ1-1

cdr3_aa: CASSLGPQGRRDGYTF
cdr3_nt: TGTGCCAGCAGCTTAGGCCCACAGGGGCGGCGCGATGGCTACACCTTC
cdr3_length: 16
v_call: TRBV7-9
clone_size: NA
d_call: TRBD1
j_call: TRBJ1-2

cdr3_aa: CASSWQGSSYEQYF
cdr3_nt: TGTGCCAGCAGTTGGCAGGGGAGCTCCTACGAGCAGTACTTC
cdr3_length: 14
v_call: TRBV6-2/TRBV6-3
clone_size: NA
d_call: NA
j_call: TRBJ2-7

cdr3_aa: CASVASGSYNEQFF
cdr3_nt: TGTGCCAGCGTGGCCTCGGGGTCCTACAATGAGCAGTTCTTC
cdr3_length: 14
v_call: TRBV28
clone_size: NA
d_call: NA
j_call: TRBJ2-1

cdr3_aa: CASSEGGLAGGVYNEQFF
cdr3_nt: TGTGCCAGCAGTGAAGGGGGACTAGCGGGAGGGGTGTACAATGAGCAGTTCTTC
cdr3_length: 18
v_call: TRBV6-1
clone_size: NA
d_call: TRBD2
j_call: TRBJ2-1

cdr3_aa: CASSEGLAVIVSSYEQYF
cdr3_nt: TGTGCCAGCAGTGAAGGACTAGCGGTGATCGTGAGCTCCTACGAGCAGTACTTC
cdr3_length: 18
v_call: TRBV2
clone_size: NA
d_call: TRBD2
j_call: TRBJ2-7

cdr3_aa: CASSFGQGSMNTEAFF
cdr3_nt: TGTGCCAGCAGCTTCGGTCAGGGAAGCATGAACACTGAAGCTTTCTTT
cdr3_length: 16
v_call: TRBV13
clone_size: NA
d_call: NA
j_call: TRBJ1-1

cdr3_aa: CASSEEGGGRTQYF
cdr3_nt: TGTGCCAGCAGTGAAGAGGGGGGCGGGAGGACCCAGTACTTC
cdr3_length: 14
v_call: TRBV2
clone_size: NA
d_call: NA
j_call: TRBJ2-5

cdr3_aa: CASSASGRNEQFF
cdr3_nt: TGTGCCAGTAGTGCTAGCGGGAGAAATGAGCAGTTCTTC
cdr3_length: 13
v_call: TRBV19
clone_size: NA
d_call: TRBD2
j_call: TRBJ2-1

cdr3_aa: CASGQTYEKLFF
cdr3_nt: TGTGCCTCGGGACAGACCTATGAAAAACTGTTTTTT
cdr3_length: 12
v_call: TRBV30
clone_size: NA
d_call: TRBD1
j_call: TRBJ1-4

cdr3_aa: CASSSLEGLAGGVSPYEQYF
cdr3_nt: TGTGCCAGTAGTTCCCTGGAGGGACTAGCGGGAGGGGTGAGCCCCTACGAGCAGTACTTC
cdr3_length: 20
v_call: TRBV19
clone_size: NA
d_call: TRBD2
j_call: TRBJ2-7

cdr3_aa: CASNRGGAAGELFF
cdr3_nt: TGCGCCAGCAACCGGGGGGGCGCGGCCGGGGAGCTGTTTTTT
cdr3_length: 14
v_call: TRBV5-1
clone_size: NA
d_call: TRBD2
j_call: TRBJ2-2

cdr3_aa: CAINRDTGNTGELFF
cdr3_nt: TGTGCCATCAATCGGGACACCGGGAACACCGGGGAGCTGTTTTTT
cdr3_length: 15
v_call: TRBV10-3
clone_size: NA
d_call: NA
j_call: TRBJ2-2

cdr3_aa: CASSPRGGDTDTQYF
cdr3_nt: TGTGCCAGCAGCCCTCGGGGGGGTGATACAGATACGCAGTATTTT
cdr3_length: 15
v_call: TRBV11-2
clone_size: NA
d_call: TRBD2
j_call: TRBJ2-3

cdr3_aa: CASSQGSGSDNEQFF
cdr3_nt: TGCGCCAGCAGCCAAGGAAGCGGGAGCGACAATGAGCAGTTCTTC
cdr3_length: 15
v_call: TRBV4-3
clone_size: NA
d_call: TRBD2
j_call: TRBJ2-1

cdr3_aa: CASSLYRPSSYNEQFF
cdr3_nt: TGTGCCAGCAGTTTATATCGTCCGAGCTCCTACAATGAGCAGTTCTTC
cdr3_length: 16
v_call: TRBV28
clone_size: NA
d_call: NA
j_call: TRBJ2-1

cdr3_aa: CASSQDRVGTEAFF
cdr3_nt: TGCGCCAGCAGCCAAGACCGCGTTGGCACTGAAGCTTTCTTT
cdr3_length: 14
v_call: TRBV4-1
clone_size: NA
d_call: NA
j_call: TRBJ1-1

cdr3_aa: CASKAGPNTGELFF
cdr3_nt: TGTGCCAGCAAGGCAGGGCCGAACACCGGGGAGCTGTTTTTT
cdr3_length: 14
v_call: TRBV6-5
clone_size: NA
d_call: NA
j_call: TRBJ2-2

cdr3_aa: CASSPAGGHEKLFF
cdr3_nt: TGTGCCAGCAGCCCCGCAGGGGGCCATGAAAAACTGTTTTTT
cdr3_length: 14
v_call: TRBV27
clone_size: NA
d_call: TRBD1
j_call: TRBJ1-4

cdr3_aa: CASSLGASGVGEQFF
cdr3_nt: TGCGCCAGCAGCTTGGGTGCTAGCGGGGTTGGTGAGCAGTTCTTC
cdr3_length: 15
v_call: TRBV5-1
clone_size: NA
d_call: TRBD2
j_call: TRBJ2-1

cdr3_aa: CASMAGEKLFF
cdr3_nt: TGTGCCAGTATGGCAGGTGAAAAACTGTTTTTT
cdr3_length: 11
v_call: TRBV19
clone_size: NA
d_call: NA
j_call: TRBJ1-4

cdr3_aa: CASSYGANYGYTF
cdr3_nt: TGTGCCAGCAGTTACGGGGCTAACTATGGCTACACCTTC
cdr3_length: 13
v_call: TRBV27
clone_size: NA
d_call: NA
j_call: TRBJ1-2

cdr3_aa: CASSGMSGRAYNEQFF
cdr3_nt: TGTGCCAGCAGCGGAATGAGCGGGAGGGCCTACAATGAGCAGTTCTTC
cdr3_length: 16
v_call: TRBV9
clone_size: NA
d_call: TRBD2
j_call: TRBJ2-1